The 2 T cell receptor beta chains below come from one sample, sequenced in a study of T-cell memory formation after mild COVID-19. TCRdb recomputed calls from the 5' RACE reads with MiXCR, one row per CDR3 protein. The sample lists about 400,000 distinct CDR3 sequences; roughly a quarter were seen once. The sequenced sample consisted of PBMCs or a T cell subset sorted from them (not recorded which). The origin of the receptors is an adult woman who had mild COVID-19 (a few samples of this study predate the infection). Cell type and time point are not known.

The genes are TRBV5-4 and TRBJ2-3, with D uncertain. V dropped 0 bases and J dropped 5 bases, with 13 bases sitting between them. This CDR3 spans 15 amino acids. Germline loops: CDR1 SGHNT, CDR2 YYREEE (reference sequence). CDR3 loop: CASSLEGSSQDTQYF. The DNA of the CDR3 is TGTGCCAGCAGCTTGGAAGGATCTTCACAAGATACGCAGTATTTT.

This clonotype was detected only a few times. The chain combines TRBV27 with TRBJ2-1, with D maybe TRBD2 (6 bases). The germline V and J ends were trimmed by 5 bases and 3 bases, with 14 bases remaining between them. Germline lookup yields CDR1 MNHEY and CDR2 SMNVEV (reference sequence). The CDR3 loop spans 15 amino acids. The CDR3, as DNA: TGTGCCAGCAGTCCAGTCTGGGGGGACTACAATGAGCAGTTCTTC. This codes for CASSPVWGDYNEQFF.